Detailed here is one TCR beta chain. Its antigen is still unknown. RNA transcripts gave rise to amplified TCR beta CDR3 regions. Using the HTBI primer set, a first-round RT-PCR was run on the TCR CDR3. One entry per CDR3 protein, called by TCRdb with MiXCR from the multiplex PCR reads. The table has 600,000 to 700,000 distinct CDR3 sequences, roughly 45% seen once. The sample is drawn from a study of T cells in Graves' hyperthyroidism and ophthalmopathy. The study's findings and limits: Separating ophthalmopathy from stable hyperthyroidism was achieved by a 13 V-J model. Most clonotypes expanded in thyroid above 0.001 were likewise present in blood.

Patients showing uncontrolled infection, other autoimmune disease, pregnancy or lactation were ineligible. Thyroid ultrasound and orbital computed tomography, with clinical symptoms and serum thyroxine and TRAb, informed diagnoses. CDR1 is SNHLY, CDR2 FYNNEI, per germline. The CDR3 totals 14 residues. V lost 5 bases and J lost 7, with 14 bases in between. The chain couples TRBV2 to TRBJ1-4; D is undetermined. Sequenced: peripheral blood or thyroid tissue (not recorded which). The receptor was derived from an adult man with Graves' disease, either hyperthyroidism or ophthalmopathy (not recorded which). The CDR3 DNA reads as TGTGCCAGCAGTTCCGCTAGCGGCTCTGAAAAACTGTTTTTT. Protein: CASSSASGSEKLFF.